The rows below give T cell receptor beta chains drawn from one sample of a study of cytomegalovirus exposure and HLA in healthy donors. Sequencing was performed with immunoSEQ multiplex PCR; in TCRdb, only in-frame clones are kept and a portion is missing. The sample includes some 100,000 clones, about 70% seen only once; the top ten take approximately 4.8%. The specimen sequenced was PBMCs. The source of these receptors is a woman in her late teens or twenties in good health and CMV-seropositive. The CDR3 runs from the conserved cysteine through the conserved F or W. A D gene is named only where the DNA matches it firmly. Expanded clones get a size class; other rows say once, few or many, or leave the size out.

j_call v_call clone_size d_call cdr3_aa cdr3_nt
TRBJ2-7 TRBV19 once NA CASSQLKGDYEQYF TGTGCCAGTAGCCAGCTTAAGGGGGACTACGAGCAGTACTTC
TRBJ1-5 TRBV7-9 NA NA CASSTTGQGINQPQHF TGTGCCAGCAGCACCACAGGGCAAGGGATTAATCAGCCCCAGCATTTT
TRBJ2-1 TRBV11-2 NA TRBD2 CASSLGGRAYNEQFF TGTGCCAGCAGCTTAGGCGGGAGGGCGTACAATGAGCAGTTCTTC
TRBJ1-1 TRBV5-1 NA NA CASRRQENTEAFF TGCGCCAGCAGGAGACAGGAGAACACTGAAGCTTTCTTT
TRBJ1-2 TRBV5-8 few TRBD1 CASSWWDRGRHGYTF TGTGCCAGCAGCTGGTGGGACAGGGGAAGACATGGCTACACCTTC
TRBJ2-4 TRBV30 NA NA CAWSVKTGWRNIQYF TGTGCCTGGAGTGTAAAGACAGGCTGGAGAAACATTCAGTACTTC
TRBJ2-1 TRBV7-2 NA NA CASSTDTYNEQFF TGTGCCAGCAGCACCGACACCTACAATGAGCAGTTCTTC
TRBJ1-1 TRBV6-5 NA TRBD1 CASSFIRDRPNTEAFF TGTGCCAGCAGTTTCATCCGGGACAGACCCAACACTGAAGCTTTCTTT
TRBJ2-2 TRBV5-1 NA NA CASSPGGLAYTGELFF TGCGCCAGCAGCCCGGGTGGGCTAGCGTATACCGGGGAGCTGTTTTTT
TRBJ2-3 TRBV10-3 NA TRBD2 CAISPGLRTDTQYF TGTGCCATCAGTCCGGGACTACGCACAGATACGCAGTATTTT
TRBJ2-7 TRBV5-4 NA NA CASSNPRQSFYEQYF TGTGCCAGCAGCAATCCTCGACAGAGTTTCTACGAGCAGTACTTC
TRBJ2-4 TRBV7-2 NA NA CASSFAGLAKNIQYF TGTGCCAGCAGCTTCGCGGGGCTAGCCAAAAACATTCAGTACTTC
TRBJ1-3 TRBV5-5 NA NA CASTEQGNTIYF TGTGCCAGCACCGAACAGGGAAACACCATATATTTT
TRBJ1-2 TRBV28 NA TRBD1 CASSPGQGLVGYTF TGTGCCAGCAGTCCGGGACAGGGGTTGGTTGGCTACACCTTC
TRBJ2-3 TRBV4-1 NA NA CASSQDRVEPDTQYF TGCGCCAGCAGCCAAGATCGGGTAGAGCCGGATACGCAGTATTTT
TRBJ2-1 TRBV5-4 NA TRBD2 CASSSSAGGHNEQFF TGTGCCAGCAGCTCCTCGGCGGGGGGACACAATGAGCAGTTCTTC
TRBJ1-1 TRBV15 NA NA CATSRDLLEGEAFF TGTGCCACCAGCAGAGACCTCCTGGAGGGTGAAGCTTTCTTT
TRBJ2-2 TRBV7-3 NA TRBD1 CASSRGQDYGELFF TGTGCCAGCAGCCGGGGACAGGACTACGGGGAGCTGTTTTTT
TRBJ1-1 TRBV19 NA TRBD1 CASSRDRGTEAFF TGTGCCAGTAGTAGGGACAGGGGAACTGAAGCTTTCTTT
TRBJ2-5 TRBV7-9 once TRBD2 CASSLEGLQETQYF TGTGCCAGCAGCTTAGAGGGACTACAAGAGACCCAGTACTTC
TRBJ1-2 TRBV27 NA TRBD1 CASRNRQGGYTF TGTGCCAGCAGAAACCGACAGGGAGGCTACACCTTC
TRBJ2-3 TRBV10-1 NA TRBD2 CASIGGGADTQYF TGCGCCAGCATCGGGGGAGGGGCCGATACGCAGTATTTT
TRBJ2-7 TRBV27 NA NA CASSLSTGAQQYF TGTGCCAGCAGTTTATCAACAGGTGCTCAGCAGTACTTC
TRBJ1-2 TRBV4-1 NA TRBD1 CASSQDRGTGSGYTF TGCGCCAGCAGCCAAGATCGGGGGACAGGGTCTGGCTACACCTTC
TRBJ2-5 TRBV10-3 NA TRBD1 CAITPGQGGETQYF TGTGCCATCACTCCGGGACAGGGAGGAGAGACCCAGTACTTC
TRBJ2-3 TRBV29-1 NA NA CSVESLAPDTQYF TGCAGCGTTGAATCCTTAGCGCCAGATACGCAGTATTTT
TRBJ2-3 TRBV15 NA NA CATSRDLTDTQYF TGTGCCACCAGCAGAGATCTTACAGATACGCAGTATTTT
TRBJ2-7 TRBV28 NA TRBD1 CASSPGDSRPGEQYF TGTGCCAGCAGTCCAGGGGACAGCCGTCCGGGCGAGCAGTACTTC
TRBJ2-6 TRBV11-1 NA TRBD1 CASSSRDSPSGANVLTF TGTGCCAGCAGCAGCCGGGACAGCCCCTCTGGGGCCAACGTCCTGACTTTC
TRBJ1-5 TRBV19 NA NA CASSHRERSNQPQHF TGTGCCAGTAGTCACAGGGAAAGGAGCAATCAGCCCCAGCATTTT
TRBJ2-1 TRBV7-9 NA TRBD2 CASSHTSGRPNEQFF TGTGCCAGCAGCCACACTAGCGGGAGGCCGAATGAGCAGTTCTTC
TRBJ2-3 TRBV7-9 NA TRBD2 CASRKGLAGAADTQYF TGTGCCAGCAGGAAGGGACTAGCGGGAGCTGCAGATACGCAGTATTTT
TRBJ2-7 TRBV27 few NA CASSLGLRWENEQYF TGTGCCAGCAGTTTAGGTCTCAGGTGGGAGAACGAGCAGTACTTC
TRBJ2-5 TRBV6-5 NA NA CASSYYPPGLEETQYF TGTGCCAGCAGTTACTACCCCCCAGGGTTAGAAGAGACCCAGTACTTC
TRBJ1-1 TRBV5-1 once NA CASSLGGATEAFF TGCGCCAGCAGCTTGGGGGGAGCCACTGAAGCTTTCTTT
TRBJ2-1 TRBV29-1 NA TRBD2 CSVGLAGTYNEQFF TGCAGCGTAGGACTAGCGGGGACCTACAATGAGCAGTTCTTC
TRBJ2-7 TRBV29-1 NA NA CSVEDLGGEQYF TGCAGCGTTGAAGATCTGGGGGGCGAGCAGTACTTC
TRBJ1-4 TRBV6-6 NA TRBD1 CASSPGTDEKLFF TGTGCCAGCAGTCCAGGGACAGATGAAAAACTGTTTTTT
TRBJ2-5 TRBV28 NA NA CASSFFLRGTWETQYF TGTGCCAGCAGTTTCTTCCTCCGAGGGACATGGGAGACCCAGTACTTC
TRBJ2-1 TRBV15 NA NA CATSTVGQGLYEQFF TGTGCCACCAGCACTGTTGGCCAGGGTCTCTATGAGCAGTTCTTC
TRBJ2-1 TRBV7-6 once TRBD1 CASSLGPTGVNEQFF TGTGCCAGCAGCTTAGGACCGACAGGGGTCAATGAGCAGTTCTTC
TRBJ1-5 TRBV5-1 NA NA CASSLDGGYSNQPQHF TGCGCCAGCAGCTTGGATGGAGGTTATAGCAATCAGCCCCAGCATTTT
TRBJ2-7 TRBV30 NA TRBD1 CACTRDRGAYEQYF TGTGCCTGTACCCGGGACAGGGGTGCTTACGAGCAGTACTTC
TRBJ2-3 TRBV10-3 few NA CAISEAQGTDTQYF TGTGCCATCAGTGAGGCCCAGGGCACAGATACGCAGTATTTT
TRBJ1-2 TRBV12-5 NA NA CASGLTGYGYTF TGTGCTAGTGGCCTCACAGGGTATGGCTACACCTTC
TRBJ2-7 TRBV27 NA TRBD1 CASNYGTGTGEQYF TGTGCCAGCAACTACGGGACAGGGACGGGCGAGCAGTACTTC
TRBJ1-1 TRBV7-3 NA TRBD1 CASSSIRTGEAFF TGTGCCAGCAGCTCAATTCGGACAGGCGAAGCTTTCTTT
TRBJ2-7 TRBV21-1 NA NA CASSKALQREGESYEQYF TGTGCCAGCAGCAAAGCGCTTCAGCGGGAGGGGGAATCCTACGAGCAGTACTTC
TRBJ2-5 TRBV6-5 NA NA CASSYSHRPQETQYF TGTGCCAGCAGTTACAGCCACAGGCCCCAAGAGACCCAGTACTTC
TRBJ2-7 TRBV7-9 NA TRBD2 CSSSSGLAYEQYF TGTTCCAGCAGCTCGGGACTAGCTTACGAGCAGTACTTC
TRBJ1-4 TRBV19 NA TRBD1 CASRQGVGEKLFF TGTGCCAGTAGGCAGGGGGTCGGTGAAAAACTGTTTTTT
TRBJ1-5 TRBV5-8 NA NA CASSFFQAGQPQHF TGTGCCAGCAGCTTTTTCCAGGCTGGTCAGCCCCAGCATTTT
TRBJ1-3 TRBV6-5 NA NA CASSYSRAPGNTIYF TGTGCCAGCAGTTACTCGCGCGCCCCTGGAAACACCATATATTTT
TRBJ2-3 TRBV30 NA TRBD2 CAWSARTSGRLDTQYF TGTGCCTGGAGTGCGCGCACTAGCGGCCGTCTAGATACGCAGTATTTT
TRBJ1-2 TRBV6-1 NA TRBD1 CASSVPRTGGTNYGYTF TGTGCCAGCAGTGTCCCCAGGACAGGGGGGACGAACTATGGCTACACCTTC
TRBJ2-3 TRBV12-5 NA TRBD1 CASGLGQGATDTQYF TGTGCTAGTGGACTTGGACAGGGGGCAACAGATACGCAGTATTTT
TRBJ1-2 TRBV5-1 NA TRBD1 CASSFIGQGSGYTF TGCGCCAGCAGCTTCATCGGACAGGGGTCCGGCTACACCTTC
TRBJ2-3 TRBV6-1 NA TRBD2 CASSVTSGRTDTQYF TGTGCCAGCAGTGTGACTAGCGGGAGGACAGATACGCAGTATTTT
TRBJ1-4 TRBV9 NA NA CASSLRRGGTNEKLFF TGTGCCAGCAGCCTACGCAGGGGCGGAACTAATGAAAAACTGTTTTTT
TRBJ2-1 TRBV6-1 NA TRBD2 CASRVSSGKYNEQFF TGTGCCAGCAGAGTCTCTAGCGGTAAATACAATGAGCAGTTCTTC